The T cell receptor (beta chain) described here comes from a study of T cell changes during pregnancy in multiple sclerosis. The data were produced by immunoSEQ multiplex PCR, yet TCRdb's version contains in-frame clones alone and is incomplete. The sample has some 80,000 clones, 94% seen once. Trimming took 5 bases from V and 1 from J, leaving 17 bases between them. Germline loops: CDR1 SEHNR, CDR2 FQNEAQ (reference sequence). This CDR3 is built from 17 residues. The chain is built from TRBV7-9 and TRBJ2-2; D may be TRBD1 (5 bases). The sequence was collected from a female donor with multiple sclerosis, enrolled in a pregnancy study. Sequenced material: CD4+ T cells from peripheral blood mononuclear cells, taken after pregnancy. The CDR3 reads CASSPLWAGKNTGELFF. The CDR3 nucleotides read TGTGCCAGCAGCCCCCTCTGGGCAGGGAAGAACACCGGGGAGCTGTTTTTT.